These T cell receptor beta chains were read from a single sample in a study of response to subunit inactivated influenza vaccine. TCRdb re-called the RT-PCR reads with MiXCR, one entry per CDR3 protein. The sample holds about 780,000 distinct CDR3 sequences, 18% seen once. The sample in question was PBMCs from blood, obtained roughly 5 days after vaccination. These receptors were collected from a man aged 50-59 years who received an inactivated influenza vaccine. Both conserved end residues are part of each CDR3. Fields, in order: V gene, J gene, clone size, D gene, CDR3 protein, CDR3 DNA. D genes are given only for firm matches. Part of the rows lack a size; the others show once, few, many or a class for expanded clones.

TRBV11-3,TRBJ2-1,many,TRBD2,CASSLGLADNEQFF,TGTGCCAGCAGCCTCGGACTAGCGGACAATGAGCAGTTCTTC
TRBV10-3,TRBJ2-3,-,TRBD1,CAISFRDRDISGTDTQYF,TGTGCCATCAGTTTCCGGGACAGGGATATTTCCGGCACAGATACGCAGTATTTT
TRBV11-3,TRBJ2-1,-,TRBD2,CASSRGGTSMYNEQFF,TGTGCCAGCAGCCGGGGGGGGACTAGTATGTACAATGAGCAGTTCTTC
TRBV15,TRBJ2-5,few,-,CATSRATLQETQYF,TGTGCCACCAGCAGAGCCACTTTACAAGAGACCCAGTACTTC
TRBV4-2,TRBJ1-4,-,-,CASSPDRFANEKLFF,TGTGCCAGCAGCCCTGACAGGTTTGCGAATGAAAAACTGTTTTTT
TRBV10-3,TRBJ2-1,-,TRBD2,CAISDSGGAYNEQFF,TGTGCCATCAGCGATAGCGGGGGGGCCTACAATGAGCAGTTCTTC
TRBV12-3/TRBV12-4,TRBJ2-7,-,TRBD2,CASSNTKTSGGLYEQYF,TGTGCCAGCAGTAATACCAAGACTAGCGGGGGGCTATACGAGCAGTACTTC
TRBV15,TRBJ1-2,few,TRBD1,CATSEQARGTGVPYRYTF,TGTGCCACCAGCGAACAGGCTAGGGGAACAGGGGTCCCATATCGCTACACCTTC
TRBV7-2,TRBJ2-1,few,TRBD2,CASSYAGLAVNEQFF,TGTGCCAGCAGTTATGCGGGACTAGCGGTCAATGAGCAGTTCTTC
TRBV6-2/TRBV6-3,TRBJ2-1,-,-,CASSGLMTSISPEQFF,TGTGCCAGCAGCGGACTCATGACTAGTATCTCGCCTGAGCAGTTCTTC
TRBV7-8,TRBJ2-3,few,TRBD2,CASSWTGSSGFSDTQYF,TGTGCCAGCAGCTGGACGGGGTCTAGCGGGTTCTCAGATACGCAGTATTTT
TRBV6-5,TRBJ2-1,few,TRBD2,CASSWAGGDNEQFF,TGTGCCAGCAGTTGGGCGGGGGGGGACAATGAGCAGTTCTTC
TRBV28,TRBJ2-7,-,-,CASSFGRGGDEQYF,TGTGCCAGCAGTTTCGGCAGGGGTGGCGACGAGCAGTACTTC
TRBV5-1,TRBJ2-1,-,TRBD2,CASSLAGTSGSRPYNEQFF,TGCGCCAGCAGCTTGGCCGGGACTAGCGGGAGTAGGCCCTACAATGAGCAGTTCTTC
TRBV28,TRBJ1-6,-,-,CASRDSSNSPLHF,TGTGCCAGCAGGGACTCCTCTAATTCACCCCTCCACTTT
TRBV5-1,TRBJ1-1,few,-,CASSFGHQNTEAFF,TGCGCCAGCAGCTTTGGACACCAGAACACTGAAGCTTTCTTT
TRBV20-1,TRBJ2-7,few,TRBD2,CSASTGTSYYEQYF,TGCAGTGCTAGTACCGGGACTAGCTACTACGAGCAGTACTTC
TRBV12-3/TRBV12-4,TRBJ2-7,few,-,CASSLTWSGGIHEQYF,TGTGCCAGCAGTTTAACTTGGTCAGGGGGGATCCACGAGCAGTACTTC
TRBV7-9,TRBJ2-3,-,TRBD2,CASSWSASGGTDTQYF,TGTGCCAGCAGCTGGTCGGCTAGCGGGGGCACAGATACGCAGTATTTT
TRBV2,TRBJ1-1,few,-,CASSEFLNTEAFF,TGTGCCAGCAGTGAATTTTTGAACACTGAAGCTTTCTTT
TRBV2,TRBJ2-1,few,-,CASSVESSSYNEQFF,TGTGCCAGCAGTGTTGAATCCAGCTCCTACAATGAGCAGTTCTTC
TRBV18,TRBJ1-1,-,-,CASSPMEGGTEAFF,TGTGCCAGCTCACCAATGGAGGGGGGCACTGAAGCTTTCTTT
TRBV15,TRBJ2-7,many,-,CATSREKGSYEQYF,TGTGCCACCAGCAGAGAGAAGGGATCCTACGAGCAGTACTTC
TRBV28,TRBJ2-2,-,-,CASSNQRRASANTGELFF,TGTGCCAGCAGTAACCAGAGAAGGGCTTCCGCGAACACCGGGGAGCTGTTTTTT
TRBV7-2,TRBJ2-1,-,-,CASSLVGTVSSYNEQFF,TGTGCCAGCAGCTTAGTAGGGACGGTTAGCTCCTACAATGAGCAGTTCTTC
TRBV9,TRBJ2-1,-,-,CASSVSSSSSYNEQFF,TGTGCCAGCAGCGTCTCTAGTTCGAGCTCCTACAATGAGCAGTTCTTC
TRBV4-1,TRBJ2-4,few,-,CASSQDASVGLAKNIQYF,TGCGCCAGCAGCCAAGATGCTAGCGTGGGGTTAGCCAAAAACATTCAGTACTTC
TRBV9,TRBJ2-3,few,-,CASSGTSSLSTDTQYF,TGTGCCAGCAGCGGTACTAGCAGCCTAAGCACAGATACGCAGTATTTT
TRBV12-3/TRBV12-4,TRBJ2-1,-,-,CASSSRKVVTVQFF,TGTGCCAGCAGTTCCCGGAAGGTGGTGACCGTGCAGTTCTTC
TRBV6-1,TRBJ2-2,few,-,CASSEAWVGELFF,TGTGCCAGCAGTGAAGCATGGGTCGGGGAGCTGTTTTTT
TRBV4-1,TRBJ1-5,few,-,CASSQWSGRGNQPQHF,TGCGCCAGCAGCCAATGGTCAGGGAGGGGCAATCAGCCCCAGCATTTT
TRBV5-1,TRBJ2-7,few,TRBD2,CASSLEVASGGIPYEQYF,TGCGCCAGCAGCTTGGAAGTGGCTAGCGGGGGCATCCCCTACGAGCAGTACTTC
TRBV4-2,TRBJ2-1,-,-,CASSQDLIASDEQFF,TGTGCCAGCAGCCAAGATTTGATAGCCTCCGATGAGCAGTTCTTC
TRBV4-2,TRBJ2-7,-,-,CASSQDRHLYEQYF,TGTGCCAGCAGCCAAGATCGACACCTATACGAGCAGTACTTC
TRBV12-3/TRBV12-4,TRBJ2-7,few,-,CASSSAAGLGYEQYF,TGTGCCAGCAGTTCCGCGGCGGGGTTGGGCTACGAGCAGTACTTC
TRBV6-2/TRBV6-3,TRBJ2-2,once,TRBD2,CASRRGLAGNTGELFF,TGTGCCAGCAGGAGAGGACTAGCGGGGAACACCGGGGAGCTGTTTTTT
TRBV11-2,TRBJ2-2,many,-,CASRGVKKSRGTGELFF,TGTGCCAGCAGAGGGGTAAAAAAATCCCGGGGGACCGGGGAGCTGTTTTTT
TRBV27,TRBJ2-7,few,TRBD2,CASSLRTSAYEQYF,TGTGCCAGCAGTTTACGGACTAGCGCCTACGAGCAGTACTTC
TRBV20-1,TRBJ1-4,few,-,CSARDIMEFF,TGCAGTGCTAGAGATATTATGGAGTTTTTT
TRBV20-1,TRBJ2-1,-,-,CSARERPYNEQFF,TGCAGTGCTAGGGAGCGGCCCTACAATGAGCAGTTCTTC
TRBV29-1,TRBJ2-3,many,-,CSVEQAAHTDTQYF,TGCAGCGTTGAACAGGCGGCTCACACAGATACGCAGTATTTT
TRBV5-1,TRBJ2-7,few,TRBD2,CASSAGPGSGPTSYEQYF,TGCGCCAGCAGCGCAGGGCCGGGTAGCGGGCCTACATCCTACGAGCAGTACTTC
TRBV12-3/TRBV12-4,TRBJ2-1,many,TRBD1,CASSSPPGQGLF,TGTGCCAGCAGTTCCCCCCCGGGACAGGGTCTCTTC
TRBV12-3/TRBV12-4,TRBJ1-4,few,-,CASKLGGEEKLFF,TGTGCCAGCAAACTCGGGGGAGAAGAAAAACTGTTTTTT
TRBV18,TRBJ2-7,few,-,CASSPPAGRSYEQYF,TGTGCCAGCTCACCACCTGCAGGGCGCTCCTACGAGCAGTACTTC
TRBV5-1,TRBJ2-3,-,TRBD2,CASSLRGPSLAGGFKTDTQYF,TGCGCCAGCAGCTTGCGGGGCCCTTCCCTAGCGGGAGGCTTTAAGACAGATACGCAGTATTTT
TRBV20-1,TRBJ2-3,few,TRBD2,CSARDLLAGGPVIDTQYF,TGCAGTGCTAGAGATCTACTAGCGGGGGGGCCAGTGATCGATACGCAGTATTTT
TRBV5-6,TRBJ2-5,few,TRBD2,CASSELSTSGPRSETQYF,TGTGCCAGCAGCGAACTCTCGACTAGCGGACCCCGGAGTGAGACCCAGTACTTC
TRBV12-3/TRBV12-4,TRBJ2-7,many,-,CASSPYNNEQYF,TGTGCCAGCAGTCCTTATAATAACGAGCAGTACTTC
TRBV25-1,TRBJ1-1,-,TRBD1,CASSGWQGAPLAGYTEAFF,TGTGCCAGCAGTGGATGGCAGGGGGCGCCCCTGGCTGGGTACACTGAAGCTTTCTTT
TRBV12-3/TRBV12-4,TRBJ1-5,many,-,CASSLSHQPQHF,TGTGCCAGCAGTTTATCCCATCAGCCCCAGCATTTT
TRBV12-3/TRBV12-4,TRBJ2-7,many,-,CASSLGPGVYEQYF,TGTGCCAGCAGTTTAGGCCCAGGGGTATACGAGCAGTACTTC
TRBV5-1,TRBJ1-4,-,TRBD1,CASSVTGENEKLFF,TGCGCCAGCAGCGTAACAGGGGAAAATGAAAAACTGTTTTTT
TRBV5-6,TRBJ2-7,-,-,CASSGGPLKPYEQYF,TGTGCCAGCAGCGGGGGCCCTTTGAAACCTTACGAGCAGTACTTC
TRBV28,TRBJ2-2,-,-,CASSQSQSGELFF,TGTGCCAGCAGTCAGTCCCAATCCGGGGAGCTGTTTTTT
TRBV3-1,TRBJ2-1,-,TRBD2,CASSRDAGARNEQFF,TGTGCCAGCAGCCGGGATGCGGGAGCACGAAATGAGCAGTTCTTC
TRBV20-1,TRBJ1-4,many,-,CSALTGRNEKLFF,TGCAGTGCTCTTACAGGGCGTAATGAAAAACTGTTTTTT
TRBV7-9,TRBJ2-7,many,-,CASSFFGIWTGEQYF,TGTGCCAGCAGCTTTTTCGGGATATGGACTGGCGAGCAGTACTTC
TRBV5-1,TRBJ2-1,-,-,CASSLAASATYNEQFF,TGCGCCAGCAGCTTGGCGGCTAGCGCGACCTACAATGAGCAGTTCTTC